The T cell receptor (beta chain) under discussion was sequenced for a study of cytomegalovirus exposure and HLA in healthy donors. Trimming at V came to 5 bases and at J to 8 bases, leaving 11 bases not matched to a gene. The CDR3 has 14 residues. Germline CDR1 reads MNHEY; CDR2 reads SMNVEV (reference sequence). Primers included in the PCR were 60 Vbeta and 13 Jbeta primers. Sequencing used immunoSEQ multiplex PCR; TCRdb keeps in-frame clones, though not all of them. Its listing shows some 62,000 clones. The material sequenced was PBMCs. This clonotype originated in a man aged 25 to 40 in good health and CMV-seropositive. The rearrangement uses TRBV27 and TRBJ2-5; 7 nucleotides match TRBD1. The CDR3 bases are TGTGCCAGCAGTCCCCAACGGGACAGTGGAACCCAGTACTTC. Translating gives CASSPQRDSGTQYF.